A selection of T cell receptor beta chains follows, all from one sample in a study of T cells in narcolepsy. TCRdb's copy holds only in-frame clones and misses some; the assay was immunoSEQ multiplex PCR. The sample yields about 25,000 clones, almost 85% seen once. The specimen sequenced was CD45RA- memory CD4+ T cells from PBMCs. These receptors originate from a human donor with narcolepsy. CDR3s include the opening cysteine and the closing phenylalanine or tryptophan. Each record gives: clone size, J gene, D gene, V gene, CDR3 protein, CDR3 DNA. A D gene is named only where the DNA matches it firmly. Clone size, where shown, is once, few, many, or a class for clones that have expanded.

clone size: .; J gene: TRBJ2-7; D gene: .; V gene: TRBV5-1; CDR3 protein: CASSTLSGESNEQYF; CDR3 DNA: TGCGCCAGCAGCACGTTGTCGGGGGAGTCTAACGAGCAGTACTTC
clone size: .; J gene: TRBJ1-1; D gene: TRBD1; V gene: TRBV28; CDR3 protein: CASSEGTGEAFF; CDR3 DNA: TGTGCCAGCAGTGAGGGGACAGGGGAGGCTTTCTTT
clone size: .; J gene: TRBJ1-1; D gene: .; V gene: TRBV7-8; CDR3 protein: CASRTTPSNTEAFF; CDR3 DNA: TGTGCCAGCAGGACTACTCCCTCGAACACTGAAGCTTTCTTT
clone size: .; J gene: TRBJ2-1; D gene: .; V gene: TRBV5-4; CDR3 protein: CASSLELVSSYNEQFF; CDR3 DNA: TGTGCCAGCAGCTTGGAGCTGGTGAGCTCCTACAATGAGCAGTTCTTC
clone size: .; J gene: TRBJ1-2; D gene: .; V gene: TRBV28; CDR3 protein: CASSWFFKSRGNYGYTF; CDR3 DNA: TGTGCCAGCAGTTGGTTCTTTAAAAGTCGAGGAAACTATGGCTACACCTTC
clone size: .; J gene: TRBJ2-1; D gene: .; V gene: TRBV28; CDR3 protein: CASTSPTGKIYNEQFF; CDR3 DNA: TGTGCCAGCACCTCACCCACAGGGAAAATCTACAATGAGCAGTTCTTC
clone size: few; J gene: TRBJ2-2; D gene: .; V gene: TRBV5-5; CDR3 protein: CASSRSGGAGTGELFF; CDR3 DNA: TGTGCCAGCAGCCGCTCCGGAGGGGCAGGCACCGGGGAGCTGTTTTTT
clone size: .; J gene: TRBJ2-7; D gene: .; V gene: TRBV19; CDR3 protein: CASSPTPPQGIYEQYF; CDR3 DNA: TGTGCCAGTAGTCCCACCCCCCCACAGGGTATCTACGAGCAGTACTTC
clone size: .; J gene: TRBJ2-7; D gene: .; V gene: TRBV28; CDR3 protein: CASRQGEFSYSYEQYF; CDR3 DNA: TGTGCCAGCAGACAAGGAGAGTTCTCCTACTCCTACGAGCAGTACTTC
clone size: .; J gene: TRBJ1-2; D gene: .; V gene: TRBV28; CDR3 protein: CASSLGENYGYTF; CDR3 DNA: TGTGCCAGCAGTTTAGGGGAAAACTATGGCTACACCTTC
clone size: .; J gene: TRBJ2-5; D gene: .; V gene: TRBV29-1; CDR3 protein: CSVESGLSGGTQYF; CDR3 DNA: TGCAGCGTTGAATCGGGCCTTTCAGGCGGGACCCAGTACTTC
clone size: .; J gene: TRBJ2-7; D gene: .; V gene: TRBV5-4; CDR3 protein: CASSLDLQSGGGQYF; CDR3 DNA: TGTGCCAGCAGCTTGGACCTGCAATCAGGGGGAGGGCAGTACTTC
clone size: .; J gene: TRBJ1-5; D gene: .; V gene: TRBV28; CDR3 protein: CASSLGGANQPQHF; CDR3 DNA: TGTGCCAGCAGTTTAGGGGGGGCTAATCAGCCCCAGCATTTT
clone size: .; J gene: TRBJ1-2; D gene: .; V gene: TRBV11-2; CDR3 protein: CASSRNRISSNYGYTF; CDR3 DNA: TGTGCCAGCAGCCGAAATAGAATATCATCAAACTATGGCTACACCTTC
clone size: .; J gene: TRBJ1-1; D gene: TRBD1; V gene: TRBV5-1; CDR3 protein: CASSWGDRMNTEAFF; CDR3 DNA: TGCGCCAGCAGCTGGGGGGACAGGATGAACACTGAAGCTTTCTTT
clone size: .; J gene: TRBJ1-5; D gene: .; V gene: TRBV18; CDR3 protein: CASSSLRAKQPQHF; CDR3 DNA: TGTGCCAGCTCCTCCCTGAGAGCCAAACAGCCCCAGCATTTT
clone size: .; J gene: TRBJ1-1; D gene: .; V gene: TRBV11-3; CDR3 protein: CASSQGPPRTEAFF; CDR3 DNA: TGTGCCAGCAGCCAGGGACCCCCTAGGACTGAAGCTTTCTTT
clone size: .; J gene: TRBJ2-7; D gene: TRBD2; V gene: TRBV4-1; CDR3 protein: CASSVGTSGGYEQYF; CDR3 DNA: TGCGCCAGCAGCGTCGGGACTAGCGGAGGTTACGAGCAGTACTTC
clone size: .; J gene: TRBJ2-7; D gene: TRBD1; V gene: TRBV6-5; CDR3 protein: CASRRPGTGNEQYF; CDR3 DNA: TGTGCCAGCAGGAGGCCCGGGACAGGGAACGAGCAGTACTTC
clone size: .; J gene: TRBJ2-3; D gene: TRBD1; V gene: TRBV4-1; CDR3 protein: CASSLGQGGSDTQYF; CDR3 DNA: TGCGCCAGCAGCCTCGGACAGGGGGGATCAGATACGCAGTATTTT
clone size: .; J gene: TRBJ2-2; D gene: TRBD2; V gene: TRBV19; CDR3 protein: CASSTRLAGVRNTGELFF; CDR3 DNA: TGCGCCAGTAGTACCCGACTAGCGGGAGTTCGGAACACCGGGGAGCTGTTTTTT
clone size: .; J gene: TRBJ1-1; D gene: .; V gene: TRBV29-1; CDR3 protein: CSVLHSSEAFF; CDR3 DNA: TGCAGCGTTCTTCACAGCTCTGAAGCTTTCTTT
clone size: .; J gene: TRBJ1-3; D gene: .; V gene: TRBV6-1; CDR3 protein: CASSEWGGTGNTIYF; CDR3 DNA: TGTGCCAGCAGTGAATGGGGGGGAACTGGAAACACCATATATTTT
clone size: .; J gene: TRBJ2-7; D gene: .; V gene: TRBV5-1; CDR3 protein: CASSSEVRNEQYF; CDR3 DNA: TGCGCCAGCAGCTCCGAGGTACGGAACGAGCAGTACTTC
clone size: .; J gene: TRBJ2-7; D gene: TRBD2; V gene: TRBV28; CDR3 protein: CATDKAGVGEQYF; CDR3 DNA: TGTGCCACGGACAAAGCGGGAGTGGGTGAGCAGTACTTC
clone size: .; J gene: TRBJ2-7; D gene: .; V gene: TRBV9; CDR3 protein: CASRSTQGRIYHYEQYF; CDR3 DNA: TGTGCCAGCAGGTCAACCCAGGGACGGATCTATCACTACGAGCAGTACTTC
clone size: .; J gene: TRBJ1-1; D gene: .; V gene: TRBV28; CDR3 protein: CASIRGSMMAPNTEAFF; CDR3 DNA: TGTGCCAGCATTCGGGGCTCAATGATGGCCCCGAACACTGAAGCTTTCTTT
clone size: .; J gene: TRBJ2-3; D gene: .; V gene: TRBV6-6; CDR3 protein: CASSRGDTQYF; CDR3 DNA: TGTGCCAGCAGCAGAGGAGATACGCAGTATTTT
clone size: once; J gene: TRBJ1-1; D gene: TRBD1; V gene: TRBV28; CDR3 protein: CASNIHRGFRNTEAFF; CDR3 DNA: TGTGCCAGCAATATTCACAGGGGTTTTAGGAACACTGAAGCTTTCTTT
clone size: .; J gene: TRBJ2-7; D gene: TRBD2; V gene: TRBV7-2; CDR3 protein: CASSLARASGSYEQYF; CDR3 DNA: TGTGCCAGCAGCTTAGCGCGGGCTAGCGGGAGTTACGAGCAGTACTTC
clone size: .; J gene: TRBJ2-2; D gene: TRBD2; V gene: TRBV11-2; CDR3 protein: CASSSAGLAGAIGELFF; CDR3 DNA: TGTGCCAGCAGCTCAGCCGGACTAGCGGGAGCCATAGGGGAGCTGTTTTTT
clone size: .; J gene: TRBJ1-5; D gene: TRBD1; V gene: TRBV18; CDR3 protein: CASSPSGQGNQPQHF; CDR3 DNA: TGTGCCAGCTCACCATCCGGACAGGGCAATCAGCCCCAGCATTTT
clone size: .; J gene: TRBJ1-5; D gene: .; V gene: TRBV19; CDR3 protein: CASREEGINQPQHF; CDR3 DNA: TGTGCCAGTAGGGAGGAGGGGATCAATCAGCCCCAGCATTTT
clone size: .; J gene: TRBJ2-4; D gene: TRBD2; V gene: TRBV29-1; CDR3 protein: CSVGTSGDLAKNIQYF; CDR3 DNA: TGCAGCGTCGGGACTAGCGGAGACCTAGCCAAAAACATTCAGTACTTC
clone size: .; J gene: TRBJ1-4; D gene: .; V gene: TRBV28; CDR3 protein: CASSIQGTNEKLFF; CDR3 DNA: TGTGCCAGCAGTATCCAGGGGACTAATGAAAAACTGTTTTTT
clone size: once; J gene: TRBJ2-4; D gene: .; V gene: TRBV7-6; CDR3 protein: CASSPSLAKNIQYF; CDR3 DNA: TGTGCCAGCAGCCCAAGTCTAGCCAAAAACATTCAGTACTTC
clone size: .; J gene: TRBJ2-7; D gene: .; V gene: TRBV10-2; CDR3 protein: CASSDGVSYEQYF; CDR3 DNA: TGCGCCAGCAGTGACGGGGTTTCCTACGAGCAGTACTTC
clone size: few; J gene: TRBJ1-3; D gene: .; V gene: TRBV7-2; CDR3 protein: CASRRGVGNTIYF; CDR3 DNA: TGTGCCAGCCGCCGTGGGGTCGGAAACACCATATATTTT
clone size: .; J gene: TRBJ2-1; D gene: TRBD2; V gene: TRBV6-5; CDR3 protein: CALGGGPYNEQFF; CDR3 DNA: TGTGCCCTGGGGGGAGGGCCGTACAATGAGCAGTTCTTC
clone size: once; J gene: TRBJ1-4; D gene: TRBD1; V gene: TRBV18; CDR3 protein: CASSPNLGQDEELKKLFF; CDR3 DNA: TGTGCCAGCTCACCTAATCTTGGACAGGACGAGGAACTCAAAAAACTGTTTTTT
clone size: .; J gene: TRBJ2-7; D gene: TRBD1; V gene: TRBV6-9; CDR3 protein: CASRGGGRNEQYF; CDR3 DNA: TGTGCCAGTAGAGGGGGCGGTAGGAACGAGCAGTACTTC
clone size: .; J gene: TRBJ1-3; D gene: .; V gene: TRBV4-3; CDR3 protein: CASSQAEGATGNTIYF; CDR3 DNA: TGCGCCAGCAGCCAAGCGGAAGGGGCGACTGGAAACACCATATATTTT
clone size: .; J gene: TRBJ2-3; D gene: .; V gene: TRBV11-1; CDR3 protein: CASSSGWSAGDTQYF; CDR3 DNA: TGTGCCAGCAGCTCAGGGTGGAGTGCAGGAGATACGCAGTATTTT
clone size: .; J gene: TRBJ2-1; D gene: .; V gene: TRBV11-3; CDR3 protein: CASSLDSSAEQFF; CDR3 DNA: TGTGCCAGCAGCTTAGACAGTTCGGCTGAGCAGTTCTTC
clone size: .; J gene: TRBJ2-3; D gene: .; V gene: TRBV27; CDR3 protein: CASIIRGNSNQPQYF; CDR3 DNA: TGTGCCAGCATAATTAGGGGGAATAGCAATCAGCCCCAGTATTTT
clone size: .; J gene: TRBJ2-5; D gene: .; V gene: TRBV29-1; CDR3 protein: CSVERVGRGRETQYF; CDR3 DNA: TGCAGCGTTGAGAGGGTTGGACGAGGCAGGGAGACCCAGTACTTC
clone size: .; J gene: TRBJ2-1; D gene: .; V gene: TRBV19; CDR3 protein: CASSHLYNEQFF; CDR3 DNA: TGTGCCAGTAGCCACCTATACAATGAGCAGTTCTTC
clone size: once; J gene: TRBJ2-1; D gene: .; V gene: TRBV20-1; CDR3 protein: CSARPRNEQFF; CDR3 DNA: TGCAGTGCTAGGCCCCGTAATGAGCAGTTCTTC
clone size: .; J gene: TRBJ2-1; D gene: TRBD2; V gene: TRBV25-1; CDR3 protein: CASSPKRASGYNEQFF; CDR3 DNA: TGTGCCAGCAGCCCCAAACGGGCTAGCGGCTACAATGAGCAGTTCTTC
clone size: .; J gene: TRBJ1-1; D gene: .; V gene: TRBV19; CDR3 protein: CASSISGGRMNTEAFF; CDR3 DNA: TGTGCCAGTAGTATAAGTGGGGGACGGATGAACACTGAAGCTTTCTTT
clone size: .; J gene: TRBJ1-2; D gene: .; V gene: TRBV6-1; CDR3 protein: CASSEVYGYTF; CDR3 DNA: TGTGCCAGCAGTGAAGTATATGGCTACACCTTC
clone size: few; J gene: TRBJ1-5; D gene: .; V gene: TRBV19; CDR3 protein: CASTRGGSNQPQHF; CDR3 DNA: TGTGCCAGTACCCGGGGGGGGAGCAATCAGCCCCAGCATTTT
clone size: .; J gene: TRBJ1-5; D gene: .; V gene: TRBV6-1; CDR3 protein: CASSEAQSNQPQHF; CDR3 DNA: TGTGCCAGCAGTGAAGCACAGAGCAATCAGCCCCAGCATTTT
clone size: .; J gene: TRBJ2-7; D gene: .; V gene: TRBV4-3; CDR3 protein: CASSQDLTVEQYF; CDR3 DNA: TGCGCCAGCAGCCAAGATCTTACCGTGGAGCAGTACTTC
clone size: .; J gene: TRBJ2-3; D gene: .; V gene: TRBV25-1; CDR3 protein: CARRSDRYDTQYF; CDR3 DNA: TGTGCCAGACGGTCCGACAGATACGATACGCAGTATTTT